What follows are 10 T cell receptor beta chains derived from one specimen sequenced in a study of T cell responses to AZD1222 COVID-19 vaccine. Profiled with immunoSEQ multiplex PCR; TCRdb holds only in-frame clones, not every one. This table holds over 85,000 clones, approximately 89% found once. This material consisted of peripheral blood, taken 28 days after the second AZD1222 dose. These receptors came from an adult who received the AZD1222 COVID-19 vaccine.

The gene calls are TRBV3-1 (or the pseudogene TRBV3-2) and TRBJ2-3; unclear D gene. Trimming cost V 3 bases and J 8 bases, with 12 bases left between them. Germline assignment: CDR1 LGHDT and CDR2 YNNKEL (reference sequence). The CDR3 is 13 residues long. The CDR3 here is CASSQPPGFTQYF. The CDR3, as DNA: TGTGCCAGCAGCCAGCCCCCGGGTTTTACGCAGTATTTT.

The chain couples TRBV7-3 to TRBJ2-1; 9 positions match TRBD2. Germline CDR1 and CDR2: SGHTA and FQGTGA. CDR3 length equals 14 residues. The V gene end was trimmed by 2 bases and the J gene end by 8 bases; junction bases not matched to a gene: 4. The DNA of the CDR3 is TGTGCCAGCAGCTTACTAGCGGGGAAGTATGAGCAGTTCTTC. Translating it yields CASSLLAGKYEQFF.

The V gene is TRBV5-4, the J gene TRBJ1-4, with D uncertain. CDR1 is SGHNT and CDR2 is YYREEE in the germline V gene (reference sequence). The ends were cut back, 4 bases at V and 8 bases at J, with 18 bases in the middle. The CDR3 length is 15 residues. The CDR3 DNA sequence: TGTGCCAGCAGCCCGACGGTGCAGGTGGGGGAAAAACTGTTTTTT. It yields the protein CASSPTVQVGEKLFF. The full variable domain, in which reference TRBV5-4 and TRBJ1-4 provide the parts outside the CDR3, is ETGVTQSPTHLIKTRGQQVTLRCSSQSGHNTVSWYQQALGQGPQFIFQYYREEENGRGNFPPRFSGLQFPNYSSELNVNALELDDSALYLCASSPTVQVGEKLFFGSGTQLSVL.

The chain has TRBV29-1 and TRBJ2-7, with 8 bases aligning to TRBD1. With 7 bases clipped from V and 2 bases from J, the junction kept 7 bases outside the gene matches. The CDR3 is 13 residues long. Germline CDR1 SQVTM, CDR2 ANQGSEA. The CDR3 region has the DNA TGCAGCGGTGGACAGGGACAAACCTACGAGCAGTACTTC. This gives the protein CSGGQGQTYEQYF.

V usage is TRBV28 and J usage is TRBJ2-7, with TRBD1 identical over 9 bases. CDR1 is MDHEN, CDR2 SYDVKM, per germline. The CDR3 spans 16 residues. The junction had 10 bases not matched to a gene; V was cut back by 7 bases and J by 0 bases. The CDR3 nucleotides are TGTGCCAGCACTCCCCGGGGGACAGGGAGCTCCTACGAGCAGTACTTC. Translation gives CASTPRGTGSSYEQYF. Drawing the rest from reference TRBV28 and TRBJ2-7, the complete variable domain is DVKVTQSSRYLVKRTGEKVFLECVQDMDHENMFWYRQDPGLGLRLIYFSYDVKMKEKGDIPEGYSVSREKKERFSLILESASTNQTSMYLCASTPRGTGSSYEQYFGPGTRLTVT.

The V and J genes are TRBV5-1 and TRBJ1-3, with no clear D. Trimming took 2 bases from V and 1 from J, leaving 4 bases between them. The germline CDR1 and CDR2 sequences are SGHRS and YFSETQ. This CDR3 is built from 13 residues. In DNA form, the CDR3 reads TGCGCCAGCAGCTTAGGATCTGGAAACACCATATATTTT. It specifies CASSLGSGNTIYF.

The CDR3 nucleotides read TGTGCCAGCAGCTTAGCGGGGGGCCCCGCCCCGAAGACCCAGTACTTC. Its translation: CASSLAGGPAPKTQYF. The chain couples TRBV7-8 to TRBJ2-5, with D perhaps given as TRBD1 or TRBD2 (6 bases each). The CDR3 spans 16 residues. Between the trimmed V and J ends, which lost 0 bases and 6 bases, there was a span of 17 bases. The V gene's germline CDR1 is SGHVS and CDR2 FQNEAQ. Variable domain in full (rest from reference TRBV7-8 and TRBJ2-5): GAGVSQSPRYKVAKRGQDVALRCDPISGHVSLFWYQQALGQGPEFLTYFQNEAQLDKSGLPSDRFFAERPEGSVSTLKIQRTQQEDSAVYLCASSLAGGPAPKTQYFGPGTRLLVL.

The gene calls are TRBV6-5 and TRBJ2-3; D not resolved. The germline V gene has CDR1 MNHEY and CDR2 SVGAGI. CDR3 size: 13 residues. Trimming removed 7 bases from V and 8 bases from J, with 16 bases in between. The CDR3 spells CASIQHFTGTQYF. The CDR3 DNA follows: TGTGCCAGCATCCAACACTTCACTGGTACGCAGTATTTT.

The CDR3 coding sequence is TGTGCCAGCAGTTTGTCGGGGGCCAATGAGCAGTTCTTC. Its translation is CASSLSGANEQFF. The rearrangement uses TRBV12-3 or TRBV12-4 and TRBJ2-1; D is perhaps TRBD1 or TRBD2 (6 bases each). V lost 3 bases, J lost 6 bases, and 9 bases lay in between. The CDR3 has 13 residues.

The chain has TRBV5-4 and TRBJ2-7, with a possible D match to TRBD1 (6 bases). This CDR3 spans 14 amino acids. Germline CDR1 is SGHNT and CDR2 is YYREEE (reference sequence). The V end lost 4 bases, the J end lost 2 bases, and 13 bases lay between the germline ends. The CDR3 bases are TGTGCCAGCAGCCCCCCCGGGACACCCTACGAGCAGTACTTC. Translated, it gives CASSPPGTPYEQYF. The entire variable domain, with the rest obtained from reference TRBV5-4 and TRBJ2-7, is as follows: ETGVTQSPTHLIKTRGQQVTLRCSSQSGHNTVSWYQQALGQGPQFIFQYYREEENGRGNFPPRFSGLQFPNYSSELNVNALELDDSALYLCASSPPGTPYEQYFGPGTRLTVT.